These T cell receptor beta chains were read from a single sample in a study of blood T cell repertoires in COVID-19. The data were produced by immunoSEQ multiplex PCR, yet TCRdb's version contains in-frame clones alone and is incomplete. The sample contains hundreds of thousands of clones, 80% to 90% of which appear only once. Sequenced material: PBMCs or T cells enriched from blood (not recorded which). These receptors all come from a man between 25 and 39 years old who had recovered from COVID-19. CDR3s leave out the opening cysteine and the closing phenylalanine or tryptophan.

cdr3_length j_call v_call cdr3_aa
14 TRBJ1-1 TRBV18 ASSRGQGAANTEAF
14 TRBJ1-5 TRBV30 AWRKTGVSSNQPQH
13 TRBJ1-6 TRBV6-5 ASSYLRDSNSPLH
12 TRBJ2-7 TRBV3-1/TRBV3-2 ASSPQNVQSEQY
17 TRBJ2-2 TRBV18 ASSPPNRGPLSNTGELF
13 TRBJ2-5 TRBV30 AWSVTAAIGETQY
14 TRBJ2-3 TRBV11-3 ASSVQLAGEADTQY
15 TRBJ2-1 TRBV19 ASSIKLAGGSVGEQF
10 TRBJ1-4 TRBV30 AKGATNEKLF
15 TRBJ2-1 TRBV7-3 ASSFGPGLATYNEQF
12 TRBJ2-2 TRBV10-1 ASSEGLRTGELF
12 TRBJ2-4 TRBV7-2 ASSQPGTGNIQY
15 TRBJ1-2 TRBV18 ASSPQTGTGGGYGYT
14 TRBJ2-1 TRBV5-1 ASSSFGTSVYNEQF
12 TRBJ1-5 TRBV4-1 ASSSRTSQGPQH
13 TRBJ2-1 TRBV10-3 AISESKGAENEQF
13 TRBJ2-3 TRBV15 ATRAGEYSTDTQY
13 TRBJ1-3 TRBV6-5 ASSLTISSGNTIY
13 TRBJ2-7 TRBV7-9 ASSSVRTGPYEQY
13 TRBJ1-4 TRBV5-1 ASSLGRVMREKLF
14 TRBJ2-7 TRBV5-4 ASSWGPGGGSYEQY
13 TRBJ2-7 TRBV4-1 ASSQDGQGAYEQY